The subject of this entry is one T cell receptor (beta chain). No cognate antigen has been identified for it. No qualities accompany the bases; no much larger clone lies one base away. These data come from a study of blood T cell repertoires in COVID-19 (dated by TCRdb to about 2020). With regard to the full study: Collaborator samples came from the United States, Italy and Spain and covered acute and convalescent phases of COVID-19. Sample metadata almost always included a de-identified subject ID, COVID-19 status, age in years and sex. The material from the prospective study consisted of cDNA or gDNA derived from T cells, B-cell-depleted T cells, or PBMCs. Where HLA class I and class II types were available, the types were taken from metadata supplied by the sample provider, not from assay-based typing. Samples came from the ongoing ImmuneRACE study (first 160 participants) plus 1,254 subjects from 6 global collaborators. Subjects who had been exposed to COVID-19, were actively infected with it, or had recovered from it provided the deeply sampled blood TCRbeta repertoires that made up the dataset. The repertoires were made available in a free public database intended to serve as a resource for research on the immune response to SARS-CoV-2. Results the study describes overall, beyond this receptor: How much clinical and demographic metadata was included differed by source and by participant, and the metadata was provided uncurated.

TCRbeta CDR3 regions were amplified from genomic DNA using the immunoSEQ Assay, a bias-controlled multiplex PCR. Per the source publication's procedure: Nucleated cell counts per sample were estimated from amplification of reference gene primers within the assay. Sequence reads were collapsed and filtered to measure the absolute abundance of every unique TCRbeta CDR3 rearrangement. For each sample, productive Simpson clonality was calculated as the square root of Simpson's diversity index across productive rearrangements. The table was pulled from immuneACCESS by TCRdb, which kept in-frame rearrangements only. Such tables lose some clones; where checked, under half of the loss comes from unresolved V genes, and the rest has no known cause. That table is the source of V, J and clone size, and D and trimming were worked out from the DNA. Present in this sample are about 270,000 clones, just under 90% of which were seen just once. The ten largest clones represent roughly 4% of the sample.

Measured from the cysteine to the phenylalanine, the CDR3 is 17 residues long. The retained sequence is limited to the CDR3, 51 bases, with the frame set at the first base. The junction shows trimming of 4 bases on V and 4 bases on J, and the gene matches do not reach 13 bases of it. The germline V gene supplies CDR1 SQVTM and CDR2 ANQGSEA. Participants in the prospective study were enrolled through a virtual design, were aged 18 to 89 years, and lived in 24 United States geographic areas. To assign participants to cohorts, the prospective study relied on clinical history that participants themselves reported in a screening survey and a study questionnaire. Mobile phlebotomists in the prospective study collected whole blood, serum and a nasopharyngeal or oropharyngeal swab from every participant. Participants in the prospective study had the option to provide additional blood draws and questionnaires over a roughly 2-month period. Before DNA extraction, prospective study blood samples were shipped either frozen or at room temperature.

The sequence was obtained from a woman between 25 and 40 years old with acute COVID-19. The material sequenced was PBMCs or T cells enriched from blood (not recorded which). The chain joins TRBV29-1 to TRBJ2-1; a stretch of 10 junction bases matches TRBD2. The CDR3 protein is CSVATLAGARKYNEQFF. The sequenced DNA is TGCAGCGTTGCGACCCTAGCGGGAGCGAGGAAATACAATGAGCAGTTCTTC.